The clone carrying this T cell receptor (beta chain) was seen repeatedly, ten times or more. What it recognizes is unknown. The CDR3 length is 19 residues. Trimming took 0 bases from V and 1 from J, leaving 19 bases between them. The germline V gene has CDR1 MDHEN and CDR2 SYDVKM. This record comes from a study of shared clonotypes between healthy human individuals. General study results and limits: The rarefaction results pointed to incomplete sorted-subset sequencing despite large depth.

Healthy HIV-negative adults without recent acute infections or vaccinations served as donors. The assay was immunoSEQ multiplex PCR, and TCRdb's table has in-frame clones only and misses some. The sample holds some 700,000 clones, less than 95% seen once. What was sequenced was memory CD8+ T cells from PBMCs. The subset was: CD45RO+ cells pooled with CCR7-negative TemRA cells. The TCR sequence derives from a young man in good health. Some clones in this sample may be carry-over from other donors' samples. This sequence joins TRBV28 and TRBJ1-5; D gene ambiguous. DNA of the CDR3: TGTGCCAGCAGTTTATGGGGAATCGGGGAACTTACCAGCAATCAGCCCCAGCATTTT. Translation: CASSLWGIGELTSNQPQHF.